This T cell receptor beta chain was identified during a study of STAT5B mutations in CD4+ large granular lymphocyte leukemia. The CDR3 has 14 residues. The V gene's germline CDR1 is GTSNPN and CDR2 SVGIG (reference sequence). Trimming took 3 bases from V and 7 from J, leaving 16 bases between them. This table comes from immunoSEQ multiplex PCR, and its TCRdb copy is limited to in-frame clones, with some not included. Found here are tens of thousands of clones, 88% of them singletons; the top ten hold 0.75% to 1%. The chain has TRBV30 and TRBJ1-3; perhaps TRBD1 as D (6 bases). Source material: CD4+ T cells from blood buffy coats. The receptor was isolated from a human donor in good health. The CDR3 DNA is TGTGCCTGGAGCCTCACAGGGTATCGTAACACCATATATTTT. The encoded protein is CAWSLTGYRNTIYF.